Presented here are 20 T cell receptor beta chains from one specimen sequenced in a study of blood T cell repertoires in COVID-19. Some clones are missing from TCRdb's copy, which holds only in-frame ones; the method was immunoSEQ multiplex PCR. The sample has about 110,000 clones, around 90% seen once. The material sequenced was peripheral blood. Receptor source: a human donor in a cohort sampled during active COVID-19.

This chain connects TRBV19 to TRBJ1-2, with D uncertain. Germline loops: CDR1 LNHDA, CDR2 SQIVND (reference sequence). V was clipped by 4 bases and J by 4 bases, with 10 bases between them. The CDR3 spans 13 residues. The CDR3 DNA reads TGTGCCAGTAGTAAGGCAGCGACCTATGGCTACACCTTC. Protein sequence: CASSKAATYGYTF.

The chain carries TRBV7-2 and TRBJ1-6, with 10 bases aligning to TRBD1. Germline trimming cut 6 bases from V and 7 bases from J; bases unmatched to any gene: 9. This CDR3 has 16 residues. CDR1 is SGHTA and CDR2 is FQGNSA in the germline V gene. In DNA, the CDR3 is TGTGCCAGCAGTTACCCACCGGGACAGGGGAATTCACCCCTCCACTTT. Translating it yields CASSYPPGQGNSPLHF.

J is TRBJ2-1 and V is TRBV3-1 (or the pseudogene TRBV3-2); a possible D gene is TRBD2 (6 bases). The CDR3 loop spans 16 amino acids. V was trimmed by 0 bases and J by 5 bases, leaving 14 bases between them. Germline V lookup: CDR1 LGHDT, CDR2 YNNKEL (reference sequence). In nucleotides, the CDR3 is TGTGCCAGCAGCCAAGATCTCGGCGGGGCGAACAATGAGCAGTTCTTC. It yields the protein CASSQDLGGANNEQFF.

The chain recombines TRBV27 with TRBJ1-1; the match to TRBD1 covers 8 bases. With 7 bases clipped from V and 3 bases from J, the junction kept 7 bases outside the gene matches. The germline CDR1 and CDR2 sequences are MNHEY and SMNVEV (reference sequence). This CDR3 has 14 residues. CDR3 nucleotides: TGTGCCAGCACTTCGCAGACAGGGGACACTGAAGCTTTCTTT. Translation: CASTSQTGDTEAFF.

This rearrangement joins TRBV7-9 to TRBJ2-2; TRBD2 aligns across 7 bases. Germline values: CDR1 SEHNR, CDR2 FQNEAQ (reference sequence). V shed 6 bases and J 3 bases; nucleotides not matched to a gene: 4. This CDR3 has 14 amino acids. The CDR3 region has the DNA TGTGCCAGCAGTCCCGCGGGAGACACCGGGGAGCTGTTTTTT. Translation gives CASSPAGDTGELFF.

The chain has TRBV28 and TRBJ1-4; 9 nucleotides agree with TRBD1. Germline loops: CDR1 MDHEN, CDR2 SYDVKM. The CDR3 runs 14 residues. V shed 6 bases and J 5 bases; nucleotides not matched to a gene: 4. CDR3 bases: TGTGCCAGCAGCCCTGGGACAGGGAATGAAAAACTGTTTTTT. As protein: CASSPGTGNEKLFF.

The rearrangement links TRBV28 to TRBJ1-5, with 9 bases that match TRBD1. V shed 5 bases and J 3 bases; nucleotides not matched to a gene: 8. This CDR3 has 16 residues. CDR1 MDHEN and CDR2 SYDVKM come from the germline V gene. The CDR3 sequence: CASSLGTGYPNQPQHF. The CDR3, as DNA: TGTGCCAGCAGTCTCGGGACAGGGTACCCCAATCAGCCCCAGCATTTT.

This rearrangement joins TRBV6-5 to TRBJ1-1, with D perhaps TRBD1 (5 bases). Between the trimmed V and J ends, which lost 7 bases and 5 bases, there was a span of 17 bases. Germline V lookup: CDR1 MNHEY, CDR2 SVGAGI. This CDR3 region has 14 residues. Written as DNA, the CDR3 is TGTGCCAGCATTACGAGGGTCGGGGGGACTGAAGCTTTCTTT. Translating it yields CASITRVGGTEAFF.

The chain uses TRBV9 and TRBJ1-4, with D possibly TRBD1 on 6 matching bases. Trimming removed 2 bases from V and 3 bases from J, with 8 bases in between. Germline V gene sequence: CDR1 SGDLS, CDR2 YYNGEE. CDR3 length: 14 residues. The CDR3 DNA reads TGTGCCAGCAGCGTTGGGACACCTAATGAAAAACTGTTTTTT. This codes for CASSVGTPNEKLFF.

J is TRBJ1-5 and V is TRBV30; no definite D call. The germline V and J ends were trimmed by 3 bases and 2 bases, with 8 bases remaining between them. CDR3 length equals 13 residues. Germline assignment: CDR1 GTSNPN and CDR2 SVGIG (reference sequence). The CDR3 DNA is TGTGCCTGGAGCTACAGACGCAATCAGCCCCAGCATTTT. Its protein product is CAWSYRRNQPQHF.

For the CDR3, the DNA is TGTGCCAGTAGTAGTCAGCGGACGTTGAGCAATCAGCCCCAGCATTTT. Protein: CASSSQRTLSNQPQHF. This chain connects TRBV19 to TRBJ1-5; D remains unclear. The CDR3 runs 16 residues. Germline V CDR1 and CDR2: LNHDA, SQIVND (reference sequence). Deletions cut 4 bases from V and 1 base from J, with 14 bases between.

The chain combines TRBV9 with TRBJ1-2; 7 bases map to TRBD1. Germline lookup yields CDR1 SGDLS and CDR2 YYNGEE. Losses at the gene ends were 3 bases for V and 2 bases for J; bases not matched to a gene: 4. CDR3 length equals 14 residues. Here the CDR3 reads CASSESTGNYGYTF. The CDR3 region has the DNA TGTGCCAGCAGCGAGTCGACAGGGAACTATGGCTACACCTTC.

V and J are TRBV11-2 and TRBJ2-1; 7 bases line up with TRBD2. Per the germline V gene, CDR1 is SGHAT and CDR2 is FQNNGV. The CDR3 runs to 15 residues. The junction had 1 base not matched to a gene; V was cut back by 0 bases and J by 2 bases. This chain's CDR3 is CASSLEREAYNEQFF. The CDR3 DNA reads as TGTGCCAGCAGCTTAGAACGGGAGGCCTACAATGAGCAGTTCTTC.

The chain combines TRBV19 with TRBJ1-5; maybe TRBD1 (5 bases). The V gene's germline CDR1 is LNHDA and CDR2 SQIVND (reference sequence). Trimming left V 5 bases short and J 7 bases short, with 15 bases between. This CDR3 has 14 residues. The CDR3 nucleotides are TGTGCCAGTAGTCCAACCGGGGGGAACCAGCCCCAGCATTTT. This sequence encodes CASSPTGGNQPQHF.

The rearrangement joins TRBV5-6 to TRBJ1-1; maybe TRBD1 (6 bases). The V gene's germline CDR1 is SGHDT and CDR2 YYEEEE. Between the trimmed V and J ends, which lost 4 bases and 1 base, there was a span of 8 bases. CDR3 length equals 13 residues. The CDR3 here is CASSPGQNTEAFF. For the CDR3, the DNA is TGTGCCAGCAGCCCGGGACAGAACACTGAAGCTTTCTTT.

The CDR3 nucleotides are TGCGCCAGCAGCTTCCTACAGGGGTCCTCCTACAATGAGCAGTTCTTC. Its translation: CASSFLQGSSYNEQFF. The gene calls are TRBV5-1 and TRBJ2-1; 7 bases align to TRBD1. CDR1 is SGHRS, CDR2 YFSETQ, per germline. The CDR3 consists of 16 residues. After removal of 2 bases from V and 0 bases from J, the junction contained 5 bases not matched to a gene. The full variable domain, completed using reference TRBV5-1 and TRBJ2-1, is KAGVTQTPRYLIKTRGQQVTLSCSPISGHRSVSWYQQTPGQGLQFLFEYFSETQRNKGNFPGRFSGRQFSNSRSEMNVSTLELGDSALYLCASSFLQGSSYNEQFFGPGTRLTVL.

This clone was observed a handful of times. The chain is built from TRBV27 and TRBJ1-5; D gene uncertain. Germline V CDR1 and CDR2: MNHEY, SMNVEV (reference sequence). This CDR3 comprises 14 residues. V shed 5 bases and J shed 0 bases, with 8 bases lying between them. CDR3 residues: CASSSEASNQPQHF. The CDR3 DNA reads TGTGCCAGCAGTAGTGAGGCTAGCAATCAGCCCCAGCATTTT.

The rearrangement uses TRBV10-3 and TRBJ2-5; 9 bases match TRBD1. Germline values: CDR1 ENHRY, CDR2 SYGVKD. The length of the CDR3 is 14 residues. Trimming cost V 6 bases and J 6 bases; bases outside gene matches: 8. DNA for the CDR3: TGTGCCATCAGCCCGGGACAGGGATTTAAGACCCAGTACTTC. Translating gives CAISPGQGFKTQYF.

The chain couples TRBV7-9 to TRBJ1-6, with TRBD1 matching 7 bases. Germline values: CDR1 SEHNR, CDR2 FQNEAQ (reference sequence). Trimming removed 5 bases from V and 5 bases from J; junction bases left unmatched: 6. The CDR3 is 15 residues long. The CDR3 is CASSPGQVHNSPLHF. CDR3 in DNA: TGTGCCAGCAGCCCAGGACAGGTTCATAATTCACCCCTCCACTTT.

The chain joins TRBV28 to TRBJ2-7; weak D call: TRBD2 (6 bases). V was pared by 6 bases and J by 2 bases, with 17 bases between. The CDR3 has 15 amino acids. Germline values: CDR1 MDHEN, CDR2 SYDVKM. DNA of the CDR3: TGTGCCAGCAGCTCGCGGGGAGCGGGTACCTACGAGCAGTACTTC. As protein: CASSSRGAGTYEQYF.